This T cell receptor beta chain was documented in a study of blood T cell repertoires in COVID-19. Study context: The study drew acute and convalescent COVID-19 samples from the United States, Italy and Spain. In each case, the material was cDNA or gDNA derived from T cells, B-cell-depleted T cells, or PBMCs.

In the authors' workflow: For nucleated cells, counts were estimated from reference gene primer amplification. Assay used: immunoSEQ multiplex PCR; TCRdb lists only in-frame clones, some missing. That table gives V, J and clone size, and the DNA gave D and trimming. The sample carries 97,000 or so clones, roughly 86% recorded once. This CDR3 is 13 amino acids long. J gave up 6 bases and V 4 bases, and 5 bases lay outside the gene matches. Sequencing was performed on peripheral blood. V gene TRBV23-1 combines with J gene TRBJ1-2, with 7 positions matching TRBD1. TRBV23-1 is reported as an ORF; its role is uncertain. This receptor was obtained from a man aged 45-65 years with active or convalescent COVID-19. In nucleotides, the CDR3 is TGCGCCAGCAGTCCCCAGGACAGGCATGGCTACACCTTC. Its protein is CASSPQDRHGYTF.